A selection of T cell receptor beta chains follows, all from one sample in a study of PD-L1 blockade in urothelial cancer. Repertoires were generated with immunoSEQ multiplex PCR, while TCRdb's copy carries only in-frame clones and drops some. This table has 45,000 to 50,000 clones, approximately 79% appearing once. The source was PBMCs, collected around atezolizumab (anti-PD-L1) treatment. These receptors were obtained from a man aged 65 to 85 with urothelial cancer. Each CDR3 is given with its conserved first and last residue. The D gene is left open where the match is weak. Clone size is not always given. Where it is, it says once, few, many or a class for expanded clones.

d_gene: -
v_gene: TRBV7-9
j_gene: TRBJ1-3
abundance: -
CDR3nt: TGTGCCAGCAGCTTACTTGGAAACACCATATATTTT
CDR3aa: CASSLLGNTIYF

d_gene: TRBD1
v_gene: TRBV18
j_gene: TRBJ2-3
abundance: few
CDR3nt: TGTGCCAGCTCGGATGGGACAGGATGGCGTGATGATACGCAGTATTTT
CDR3aa: CASSDGTGWRDDTQYF

d_gene: -
v_gene: TRBV28
j_gene: TRBJ1-3
abundance: -
CDR3nt: TGTGCCAGCAGAGGCGGCGGCTCTGGAAACACCATATATTTT
CDR3aa: CASRGGGSGNTIYF

d_gene: TRBD1
v_gene: TRBV29-1
j_gene: TRBJ2-2
abundance: -
CDR3nt: TGCAGCGTTGAGGGGGACAGAGTAGCCGGGGAGCTGTTTTTT
CDR3aa: CSVEGDRVAGELFF

d_gene: TRBD2
v_gene: TRBV5-1
j_gene: TRBJ2-3
abundance: -
CDR3nt: TGCGCCAGCAGCTTGGAGGGGAGGGCCGCAGATACGCAGTATTTT
CDR3aa: CASSLEGRAADTQYF

d_gene: -
v_gene: TRBV12-5
j_gene: TRBJ1-2
abundance: few
CDR3nt: TGTGCTAGTGGCCCCCCCACAGGGATCTATGGCTACACCTTC
CDR3aa: CASGPPTGIYGYTF

d_gene: -
v_gene: TRBV2
j_gene: TRBJ2-3
abundance: -
CDR3nt: TGTGCCATCTTTCGAAAGCTGAGACTCACGTCCACAGATACGCAGTATTTT
CDR3aa: CAIFRKLRLTSTDTQYF

d_gene: -
v_gene: TRBV11-1
j_gene: TRBJ2-3
abundance: -
CDR3nt: TGTGCCTGTTCACTCCCGAGCACAGATACGCAGTATTTT
CDR3aa: CACSLPSTDTQYF

d_gene: TRBD1
v_gene: TRBV5-1
j_gene: TRBJ2-5
abundance: -
CDR3nt: TGCGCCAGCAGCTTAACGGGGACAGACCAAGAGACCCAGTACTTC
CDR3aa: CASSLTGTDQETQYF

d_gene: TRBD1
v_gene: TRBV28
j_gene: TRBJ1-5
abundance: -
CDR3nt: TGTGCCAGCAACGACAGGGGGCGGTATCAGCCCCAGCATTTT
CDR3aa: CASNDRGRYQPQHF

d_gene: -
v_gene: TRBV27
j_gene: TRBJ2-5
abundance: -
CDR3nt: TGTGCCAGCAGGTGGGGGGGCGGGGAGACCCAGTACTTC
CDR3aa: CASRWGGGETQYF

d_gene: -
v_gene: TRBV5-1
j_gene: TRBJ2-5
abundance: few
CDR3nt: TGCGCCAGCAGCCCCGGTATTTCGAAGACCCAGTACTTC
CDR3aa: CASSPGISKTQYF

d_gene: -
v_gene: TRBV7-6
j_gene: TRBJ1-5
abundance: -
CDR3nt: TGTGCCAGCACCTCCCGTCCGACAGGCCTACATCAGCCCCAGCATTTT
CDR3aa: CASTSRPTGLHQPQHF

d_gene: -
v_gene: TRBV29-1
j_gene: TRBJ2-2
abundance: -
CDR3nt: TGCAGCGTTGAAGCTCTGCTAAACACCGGGGAGCTGTTTTTT
CDR3aa: CSVEALLNTGELFF

d_gene: TRBD1
v_gene: TRBV2
j_gene: TRBJ1-3
abundance: -
CDR3nt: TGTGCCAGCAATACAGAGACAGGGGAAACTGGAAACACCATATATTTT
CDR3aa: CASNTETGETGNTIYF

d_gene: TRBD1
v_gene: TRBV9
j_gene: TRBJ1-3
abundance: few
CDR3nt: TGTGCCAGCAGCGTCGGGACAGCTGGAAACACCATATATTTT
CDR3aa: CASSVGTAGNTIYF

d_gene: TRBD2
v_gene: TRBV6-1
j_gene: TRBJ2-1
abundance: -
CDR3nt: TGTGCCAGCAGTGACCCTTCCGGGACTAGGCACAATGAGCAGTTCTTC
CDR3aa: CASSDPSGTRHNEQFF

d_gene: TRBD1
v_gene: TRBV5-1
j_gene: TRBJ1-1
abundance: few
CDR3nt: TGCGCCAGCAGATTGGACAGGGGGACAGCTTTCTTT
CDR3aa: CASRLDRGTAFF

d_gene: TRBD2
v_gene: TRBV27
j_gene: TRBJ2-7
abundance: -
CDR3nt: TGTGCCAGCAGTCCTAGCGGGAGGGCCCCATCCGAGCAGTACTTC
CDR3aa: CASSPSGRAPSEQYF

d_gene: TRBD1
v_gene: TRBV30
j_gene: TRBJ2-5
abundance: -
CDR3nt: TGTGCCTGGGGAAGACAGGGGCTAGGTGAGACCCAGTACTTC
CDR3aa: CAWGRQGLGETQYF

d_gene: TRBD1
v_gene: TRBV28
j_gene: TRBJ2-7
abundance: -
CDR3nt: TGTGCCAGCAGTCCGGGACAGGGGCATGAAAACGAGCAGTACTTC
CDR3aa: CASSPGQGHENEQYF

d_gene: TRBD1
v_gene: TRBV28
j_gene: TRBJ1-3
abundance: -
CDR3nt: TGTGCCAGCAGTCCTTCAGGGACAGGGGGCACTGGAAACACCATATATTTT
CDR3aa: CASSPSGTGGTGNTIYF

d_gene: -
v_gene: TRBV18
j_gene: TRBJ2-5
abundance: -
CDR3nt: TGTGCCAGCTCACCTTTAGGGGGTCGGGAGACCCAGTACTTC
CDR3aa: CASSPLGGRETQYF

d_gene: TRBD1
v_gene: TRBV28
j_gene: TRBJ2-5
abundance: -
CDR3nt: TGTGCCAGCAGTTTCCTTAGGGGACAGGGAGGGGAGACCCAGTACTTC
CDR3aa: CASSFLRGQGGETQYF

d_gene: TRBD2
v_gene: TRBV7-9
j_gene: TRBJ2-3
abundance: few
CDR3nt: TGTGCCACCGGGTCTAGCGGGAACACAGATACGCAGTATTTT
CDR3aa: CATGSSGNTDTQYF

d_gene: TRBD2
v_gene: TRBV19
j_gene: TRBJ2-5
abundance: -
CDR3nt: TGTGCCAGTAGTACCCAGAGGCTAGCGGGAGTTGAAGAGACCCAGTACTTC
CDR3aa: CASSTQRLAGVEETQYF

d_gene: TRBD1
v_gene: TRBV5-1
j_gene: TRBJ2-3
abundance: -
CDR3nt: TGCGCCAGCAGCCGGGACAGGAGGGGCACAGATACGCAGTATTTT
CDR3aa: CASSRDRRGTDTQYF

d_gene: TRBD1
v_gene: TRBV19
j_gene: TRBJ1-5
abundance: -
CDR3nt: TGTGCCAGTAGCGACAGGGGGGGCAATCAGCCCCAGCATTTT
CDR3aa: CASSDRGGNQPQHF

d_gene: TRBD2
v_gene: TRBV11-2
j_gene: TRBJ2-7
abundance: -
CDR3nt: TGTGCCAGCAGCTTAGGTGGTAGCGGGAGTAGGTACGAGCAGTACTTC
CDR3aa: CASSLGGSGSRYEQYF

d_gene: TRBD1
v_gene: TRBV10-3
j_gene: TRBJ1-2
abundance: -
CDR3nt: TGTGCCATCAGTGCCGGACAGGGGGCGGGTGGCTACACCTTC
CDR3aa: CAISAGQGAGGYTF

d_gene: TRBD1
v_gene: TRBV10-1
j_gene: TRBJ2-7
abundance: -
CDR3nt: TGCGCCAGCAGTGAGTCGGGACAGGGCTACGAGCAGTACTTC
CDR3aa: CASSESGQGYEQYF

d_gene: TRBD1
v_gene: TRBV6-5
j_gene: TRBJ2-2
abundance: few
CDR3nt: TGTGCCAGCAGTTATAAGGGGACAGGGGGCACCGGGGAGCTGTTTTTT
CDR3aa: CASSYKGTGGTGELFF

d_gene: TRBD2
v_gene: TRBV7-9
j_gene: TRBJ2-7
abundance: few
CDR3nt: TGTGCCAGCAGCTCTAGCGGGGCCTACGAGCAGTACTTC
CDR3aa: CASSSSGAYEQYF

d_gene: TRBD1
v_gene: TRBV28
j_gene: TRBJ2-5
abundance: -
CDR3nt: TGTGCCAGCAGTTTTTCGGGACAGGGACAATGGGAGACCCAGTACTTC
CDR3aa: CASSFSGQGQWETQYF

d_gene: -
v_gene: TRBV28
j_gene: TRBJ1-5
abundance: many
CDR3nt: TGTGCCAGCAGGGGGGGAGGGGAGAATCAGCCCCAGCATTTT
CDR3aa: CASRGGGENQPQHF

d_gene: -
v_gene: TRBV30
j_gene: TRBJ2-2
abundance: -
CDR3nt: TGTGCCTGGAGTGTTATGAACACCGGGGAGCTGTTTTTT
CDR3aa: CAWSVMNTGELFF

d_gene: -
v_gene: TRBV6-1
j_gene: TRBJ1-5
abundance: -
CDR3nt: TGTGCCAGCATCTGGGGGCAGAGCAATCAGCCCCAGCATTTT
CDR3aa: CASIWGQSNQPQHF

d_gene: -
v_gene: TRBV7-9
j_gene: TRBJ1-4
abundance: -
CDR3nt: TGTGCCAGCAGATCCGGGGGGCAAGATGAAAAACTGTTTTTT
CDR3aa: CASRSGGQDEKLFF

d_gene: TRBD1
v_gene: TRBV28
j_gene: TRBJ1-5
abundance: -
CDR3nt: TGTGCCAGCAGAACACAGGGGAATCAGCCCCAGCATTTT
CDR3aa: CASRTQGNQPQHF

d_gene: TRBD1
v_gene: TRBV28
j_gene: TRBJ2-1
abundance: once
CDR3nt: TGTGCCGGCGCCGGGACAGACTACAATGAGCAGTTCTTC
CDR3aa: CAGAGTDYNEQFF

d_gene: TRBD1
v_gene: TRBV4-1
j_gene: TRBJ2-6
abundance: few
CDR3nt: TGCGCCAGCAGCGTACGACAGGGCCCCGGCTCTGGGGCCAACGTCCTGACTTTC
CDR3aa: CASSVRQGPGSGANVLTF

d_gene: -
v_gene: TRBV9
j_gene: TRBJ2-3
abundance: -
CDR3nt: TGTGCCAGCAGCGTAGCTACAGATACGCAGTATTTT
CDR3aa: CASSVATDTQYF

d_gene: -
v_gene: TRBV28
j_gene: TRBJ2-2
abundance: -
CDR3nt: TGTGCCATCTCCCCCTCGACGGGGAACACCGGGGAGCTGTTTTTT
CDR3aa: CAISPSTGNTGELFF

d_gene: TRBD2
v_gene: TRBV28
j_gene: TRBJ2-5
abundance: -
CDR3nt: TGTGCCAGCAGTTTATTGGGGGGGAGCCAAGAGACCCAGTACTTC
CDR3aa: CASSLLGGSQETQYF

d_gene: -
v_gene: TRBV2
j_gene: TRBJ1-2
abundance: -
CDR3nt: TGTGCCAGCAGTGGAAACAGCTTCTATGGCTACACCTTC
CDR3aa: CASSGNSFYGYTF

d_gene: TRBD1
v_gene: TRBV27
j_gene: TRBJ1-1
abundance: -
CDR3nt: TGTGCCAGCAGCATCAGGGGGAGGACTGAAGCTTTCTTT
CDR3aa: CASSIRGRTEAFF

d_gene: -
v_gene: TRBV6-5
j_gene: TRBJ2-2
abundance: -
CDR3nt: TGTGCCAGCAGTAGGCGGACAGCGAACACCGGGGAGCTGTTTTTT
CDR3aa: CASSRRTANTGELFF

d_gene: -
v_gene: TRBV12-2
j_gene: TRBJ2-4
abundance: -
CDR3nt: TGTGCAAGTCGGAAGACTAGCGTGCCTCTAGCCAAAAACATTCAGTACTTC
CDR3aa: CASRKTSVPLAKNIQYF

d_gene: -
v_gene: TRBV19
j_gene: TRBJ2-5
abundance: -
CDR3nt: TGTGCCAGTAGTTTCGGCGGGGAACCACAAGAGACCCAGTACTTC
CDR3aa: CASSFGGEPQETQYF

d_gene: TRBD1
v_gene: TRBV11-3
j_gene: TRBJ1-1
abundance: few
CDR3nt: TGTGCCAGCAGCTTAGATGGTCAGGGGGACACTGAAGCTTTCTTT
CDR3aa: CASSLDGQGDTEAFF

d_gene: -
v_gene: TRBV5-1
j_gene: TRBJ1-3
abundance: -
CDR3nt: TGCGCCAGCAGCTTGACAGGAACTTCTGGAAACACCATATATTTT
CDR3aa: CASSLTGTSGNTIYF

d_gene: -
v_gene: TRBV29-1
j_gene: TRBJ1-1
abundance: -
CDR3nt: TGCAGCTCCACCCAGGTATTCGGGGCTGAAGCTTTCTTT
CDR3aa: CSSTQVFGAEAFF

d_gene: -
v_gene: TRBV7-9
j_gene: TRBJ2-7
abundance: -
CDR3nt: TGTGCCAGCAGCTTAGTGGGTCAGGGGAGCTACGAGCAGTACTTC
CDR3aa: CASSLVGQGSYEQYF

d_gene: TRBD1
v_gene: TRBV2
j_gene: TRBJ2-7
abundance: -
CDR3nt: TGTGCCAGCAGTAGGCAGGGGGCGTCCTACGAGCAGTACTTC
CDR3aa: CASSRQGASYEQYF